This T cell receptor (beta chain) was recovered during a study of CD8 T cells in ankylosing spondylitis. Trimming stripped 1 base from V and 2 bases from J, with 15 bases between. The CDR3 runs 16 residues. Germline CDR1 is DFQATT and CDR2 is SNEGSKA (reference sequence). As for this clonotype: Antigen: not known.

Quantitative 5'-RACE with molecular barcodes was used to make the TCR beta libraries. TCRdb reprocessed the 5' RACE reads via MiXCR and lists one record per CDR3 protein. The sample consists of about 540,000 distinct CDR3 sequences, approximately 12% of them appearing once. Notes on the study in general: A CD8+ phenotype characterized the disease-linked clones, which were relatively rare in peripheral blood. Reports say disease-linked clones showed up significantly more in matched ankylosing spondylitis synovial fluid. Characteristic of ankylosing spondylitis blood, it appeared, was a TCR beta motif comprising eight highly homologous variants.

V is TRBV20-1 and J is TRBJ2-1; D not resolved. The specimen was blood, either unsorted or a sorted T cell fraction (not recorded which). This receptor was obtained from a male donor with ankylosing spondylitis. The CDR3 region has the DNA TGCAGTGCTAGAGGGTCCGGAAGGCAAACCTACAATGAGCAGTTCTTC. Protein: CSARGSGRQTYNEQFF.